This T cell receptor beta chain was sequenced during a study of CD8 T cells in Susac syndrome. About 0.45 to 1 ug RNA was reverse transcribed with random hexamers. TCRdb re-analysed the immunoSEQ multiplex PCR reads in MiXCR, keeping a single row per CDR3 protein. The sample has around 170,000 distinct CDR3 sequences, almost 96% seen once. The CDR3 length is 15 residues. Trimming took 1 base from V and 9 from J; bases not matched to a gene: 6. Germline V gene data show CDR1 as GTSNPN and CDR2 as SVGIG (reference sequence). This receptor was identified in a human donor with Susac syndrome. Sequenced input: CD4+ T cells from PBMCs. The chain joins TRBV30 to TRBJ1-6; TRBD1 matches at 10 bases. CDR3 DNA: TGTGCCTGGAGTGCCCCTGGGACAGGGGTTTCACCCCTCCACTTT. It yields the protein CAWSAPGTGVSPLHF.